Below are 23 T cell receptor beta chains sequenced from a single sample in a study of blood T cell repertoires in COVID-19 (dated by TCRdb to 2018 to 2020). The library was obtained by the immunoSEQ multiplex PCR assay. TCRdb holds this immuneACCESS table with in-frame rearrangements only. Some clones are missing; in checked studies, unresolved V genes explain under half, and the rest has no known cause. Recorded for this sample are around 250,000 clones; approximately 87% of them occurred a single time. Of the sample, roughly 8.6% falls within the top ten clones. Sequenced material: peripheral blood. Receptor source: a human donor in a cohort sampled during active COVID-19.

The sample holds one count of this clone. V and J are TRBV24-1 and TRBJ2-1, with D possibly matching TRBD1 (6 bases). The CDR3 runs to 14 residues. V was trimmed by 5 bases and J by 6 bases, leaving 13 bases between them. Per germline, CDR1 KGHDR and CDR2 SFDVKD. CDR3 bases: TGTGCCACCAGTGCCTCAGGGGTAGGCAATGAGCAGTTCTTC. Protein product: CATSASGVGNEQFF.

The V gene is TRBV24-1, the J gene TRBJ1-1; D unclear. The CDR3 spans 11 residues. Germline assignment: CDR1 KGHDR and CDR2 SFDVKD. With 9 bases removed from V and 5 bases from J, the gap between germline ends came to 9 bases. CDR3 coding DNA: TGTGCCACCGGATCGGGTACTGAAGCTTTCTTT. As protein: CATGSGTEAFF.

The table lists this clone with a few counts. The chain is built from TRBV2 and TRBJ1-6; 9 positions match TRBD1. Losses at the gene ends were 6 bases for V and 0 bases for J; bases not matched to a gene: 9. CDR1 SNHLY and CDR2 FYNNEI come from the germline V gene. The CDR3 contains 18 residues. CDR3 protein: CASSVGQGFGSYNSPLHF. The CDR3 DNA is TGTGCCAGCAGCGTGGGACAGGGTTTTGGCTCCTATAATTCACCCCTCCACTTT.

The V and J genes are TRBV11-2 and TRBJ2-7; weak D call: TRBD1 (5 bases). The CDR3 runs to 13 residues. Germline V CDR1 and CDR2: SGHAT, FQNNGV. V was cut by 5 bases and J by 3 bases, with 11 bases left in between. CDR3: CASSQGFSYEQYF. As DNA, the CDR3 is TGTGCCAGCAGCCAGGGATTTAGCTACGAGCAGTACTTC.

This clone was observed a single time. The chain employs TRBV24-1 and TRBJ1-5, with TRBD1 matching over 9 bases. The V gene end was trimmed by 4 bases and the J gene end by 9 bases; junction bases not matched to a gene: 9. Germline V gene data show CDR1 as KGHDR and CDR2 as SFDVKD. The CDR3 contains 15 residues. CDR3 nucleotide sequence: TGTGCCACCAGTGAACCCGGGACAGGGAGTCGGCCCCAGCATTTT. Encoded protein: CATSEPGTGSRPQHF.

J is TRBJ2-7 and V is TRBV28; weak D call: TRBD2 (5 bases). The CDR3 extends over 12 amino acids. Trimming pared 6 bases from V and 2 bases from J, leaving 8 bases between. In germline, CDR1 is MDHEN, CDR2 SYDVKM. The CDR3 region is CASRTTTYEQYF. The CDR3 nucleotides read TGTGCCAGCAGGACTACCACCTACGAGCAGTACTTC.

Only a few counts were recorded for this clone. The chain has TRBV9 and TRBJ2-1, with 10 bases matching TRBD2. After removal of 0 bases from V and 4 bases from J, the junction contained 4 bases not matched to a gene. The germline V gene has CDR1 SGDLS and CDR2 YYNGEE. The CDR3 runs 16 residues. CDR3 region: CASSVGTSGKYNEQFF. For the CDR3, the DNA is TGTGCCAGCAGCGTAGGGACTAGCGGAAAATACAATGAGCAGTTCTTC. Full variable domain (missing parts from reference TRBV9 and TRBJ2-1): DSGVTQTPKHLITATGQRVTLRCSPRSGDLSVYWYQQSLDQGLQFLIQYYNGEERAKGNILERFSAQQFPDLHSELNLSSLELGDSALYFCASSVGTSGKYNEQFFGPGTRLTVL.

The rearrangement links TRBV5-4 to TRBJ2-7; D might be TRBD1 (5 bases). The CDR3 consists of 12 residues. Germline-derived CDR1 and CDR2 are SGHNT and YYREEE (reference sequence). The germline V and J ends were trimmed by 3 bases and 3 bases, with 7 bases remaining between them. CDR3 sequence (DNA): TGTGCCAGCAGCTCCCAGGGCTACGAGCAGTACTTC. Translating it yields CASSSQGYEQYF.

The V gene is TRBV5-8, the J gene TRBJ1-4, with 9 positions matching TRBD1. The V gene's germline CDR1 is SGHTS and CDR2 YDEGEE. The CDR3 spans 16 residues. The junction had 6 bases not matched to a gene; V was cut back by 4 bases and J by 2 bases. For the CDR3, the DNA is TGTGCCAGCAGCCCTGGACAGGGGACTACTAATGAAAAACTGTTTTTT. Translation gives CASSPGQGTTNEKLFF.

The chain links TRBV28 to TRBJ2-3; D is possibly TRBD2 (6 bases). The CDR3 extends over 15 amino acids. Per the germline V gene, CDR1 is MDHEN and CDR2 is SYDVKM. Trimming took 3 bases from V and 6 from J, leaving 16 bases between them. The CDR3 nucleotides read TGTGCCAGCAGTTTCCGCGGGGACCTCAGCGATACGCAGTATTTT. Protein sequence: CASSFRGDLSDTQYF.

The CDR3 protein is CASGTGTGKNSYEQYF. The CDR3 DNA follows: TGTGCCAGCGGAACCGGGACAGGGAAGAACTCCTACGAGCAGTACTTC. The chain combines TRBV2 with TRBJ2-7, with 9 bases lining up with TRBD1. The junction had 11 bases not matched to a gene; V was cut back by 8 bases and J by 0 bases. CDR1 SNHLY and CDR2 FYNNEI come from the germline V gene. The CDR3 covers 16 residues.

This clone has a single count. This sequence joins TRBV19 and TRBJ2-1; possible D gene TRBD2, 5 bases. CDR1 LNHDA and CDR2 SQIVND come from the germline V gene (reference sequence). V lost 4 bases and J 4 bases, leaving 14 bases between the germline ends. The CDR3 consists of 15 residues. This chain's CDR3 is CASSRKPDYYNEQFF. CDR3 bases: TGTGCCAGTAGTAGGAAGCCCGACTATTACAATGAGCAGTTCTTC.

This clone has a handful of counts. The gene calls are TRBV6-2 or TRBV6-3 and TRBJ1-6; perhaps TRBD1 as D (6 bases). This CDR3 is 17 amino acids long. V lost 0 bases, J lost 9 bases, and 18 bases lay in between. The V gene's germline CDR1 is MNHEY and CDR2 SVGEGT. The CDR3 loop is CASSYSTIQGVGSPLHF. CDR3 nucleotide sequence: TGTGCCAGCAGTTACTCAACAATACAGGGAGTGGGTTCACCCCTCCACTTT.

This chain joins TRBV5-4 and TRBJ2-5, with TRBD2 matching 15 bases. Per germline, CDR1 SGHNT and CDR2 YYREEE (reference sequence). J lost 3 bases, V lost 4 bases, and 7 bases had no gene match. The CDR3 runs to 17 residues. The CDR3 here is CASSPPGLAGGEETQYF. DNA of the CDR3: TGTGCCAGCAGCCCTCCGGGACTAGCGGGGGGAGAAGAGACCCAGTACTTC.

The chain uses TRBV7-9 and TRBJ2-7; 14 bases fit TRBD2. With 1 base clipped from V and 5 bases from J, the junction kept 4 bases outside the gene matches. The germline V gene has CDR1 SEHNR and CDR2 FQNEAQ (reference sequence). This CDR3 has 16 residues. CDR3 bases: TGTGCCAGCAGCTTAGGGGGACTAGCGGGAGCCCACGAGCAGTACTTC. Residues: CASSLGGLAGAHEQYF.

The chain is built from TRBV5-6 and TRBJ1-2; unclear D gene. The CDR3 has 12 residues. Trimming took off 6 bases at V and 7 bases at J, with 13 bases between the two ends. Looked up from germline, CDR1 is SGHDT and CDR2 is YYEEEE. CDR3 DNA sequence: TGTGCCAGCACCAACGAGGGTGGTGGCTACACCTTC. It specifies CASTNEGGGYTF. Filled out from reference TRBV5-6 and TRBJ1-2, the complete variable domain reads DAGVTQSPTHLIKTRGQQVTLRCSPKSGHDTVSWYQQALGQGPQFIFQYYEEEERQRGNFPDRFSGHQFPNYSSELNVNALLLGDSALYLCASTNEGGGYTFGSGTRLTVV.

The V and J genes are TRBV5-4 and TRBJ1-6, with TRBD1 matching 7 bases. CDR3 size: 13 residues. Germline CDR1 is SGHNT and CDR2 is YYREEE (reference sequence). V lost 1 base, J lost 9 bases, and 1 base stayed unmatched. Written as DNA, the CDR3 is TGTGCCAGCAGCTTGCCAGGGGGTTCACCCCTCCACTTT. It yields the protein CASSLPGGSPLHF. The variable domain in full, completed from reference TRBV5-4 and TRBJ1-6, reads ETGVTQSPTHLIKTRGQQVTLRCSSQSGHNTVSWYQQALGQGPQFIFQYYREEENGRGNFPPRFSGLQFPNYSSELNVNALELDDSALYLCASSLPGGSPLHFGNGTRLTVT.

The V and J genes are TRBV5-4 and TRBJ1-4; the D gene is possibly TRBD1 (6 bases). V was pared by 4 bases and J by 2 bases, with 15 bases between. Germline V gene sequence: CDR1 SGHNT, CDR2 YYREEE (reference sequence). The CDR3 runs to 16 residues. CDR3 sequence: CASSTGGAGTNEKLFF. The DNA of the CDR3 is TGTGCCAGCAGCACTGGGGGCGCTGGGACTAATGAAAAACTGTTTTTT.

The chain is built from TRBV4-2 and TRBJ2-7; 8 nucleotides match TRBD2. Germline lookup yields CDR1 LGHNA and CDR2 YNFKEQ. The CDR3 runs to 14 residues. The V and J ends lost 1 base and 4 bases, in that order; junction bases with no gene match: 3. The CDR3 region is CASSQASGSYEQYF. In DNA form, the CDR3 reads TGTGCCAGCAGCCAAGCCAGCGGGAGTTACGAGCAGTACTTC.

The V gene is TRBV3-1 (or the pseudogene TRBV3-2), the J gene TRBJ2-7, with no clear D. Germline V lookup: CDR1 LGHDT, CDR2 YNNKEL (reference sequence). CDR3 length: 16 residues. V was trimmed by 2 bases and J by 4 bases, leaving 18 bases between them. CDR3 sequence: CASSQSLSGSGYEQYF. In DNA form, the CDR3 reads TGTGCCAGCAGCCAATCACTTTCCGGCTCCGGGTACGAGCAGTACTTC.

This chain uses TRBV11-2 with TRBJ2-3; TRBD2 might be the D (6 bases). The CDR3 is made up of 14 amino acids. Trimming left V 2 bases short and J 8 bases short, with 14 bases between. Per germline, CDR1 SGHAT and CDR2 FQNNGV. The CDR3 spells CASSLLEGLGTQYF. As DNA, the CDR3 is TGTGCCAGCAGCTTACTGGAGGGATTGGGTACGCAGTATTTT.

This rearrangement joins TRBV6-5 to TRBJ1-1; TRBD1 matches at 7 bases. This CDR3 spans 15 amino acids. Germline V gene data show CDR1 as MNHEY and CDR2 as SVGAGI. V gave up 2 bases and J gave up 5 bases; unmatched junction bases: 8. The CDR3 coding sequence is TGTGCCAGCAGTTACCCGACAGGGAGGTATACTGAAGCTTTCTTT. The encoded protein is CASSYPTGRYTEAFF.

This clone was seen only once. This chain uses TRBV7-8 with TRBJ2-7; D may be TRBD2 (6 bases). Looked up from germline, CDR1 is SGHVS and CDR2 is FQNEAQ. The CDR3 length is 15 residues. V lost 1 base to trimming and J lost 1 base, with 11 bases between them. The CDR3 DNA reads TGTGCCAGCAGCTTAGAGGGACTGCTTTCCTACGAGCAGTACTTC. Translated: CASSLEGLLSYEQYF. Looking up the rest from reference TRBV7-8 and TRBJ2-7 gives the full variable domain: GAGVSQSPRYKVAKRGQDVALRCDPISGHVSLFWYQQALGQGPEFLTYFQNEAQLDKSGLPSDRFFAERPEGSVSTLKIQRTQQEDSAVYLCASSLEGLLSYEQYFGPGTRLTVT.